The 2 T cell receptor beta chains reported below all come from one sample, sequenced in a study of T cell repertoires in cytomegalovirus infection. TCRdb re-analysed the reads in MiXCR, keeping a single row per CDR3 protein. Among roughly 200,000 distinct CDR3 sequences listed, about 18% were seen once. The specimen sequenced was CD8+ T cells from PBMCs. The receptors come from a human donor in good health (CMV status not recorded). Some clones in this sample may be carry-over from other donors' samples.

The chain combines TRBV7-8 with TRBJ2-7; either TRBD1 or TRBD2 may fit D (6 bases each). The CDR3 runs 16 residues. Trimming stripped 5 bases from V and 3 bases from J, with 20 bases between. CDR1 and CDR2 from the germline V gene are SGHVS and FQNEAQ. In nucleotides, the CDR3 is TGTGCCAGCAGCGAGCCCAGGGGAGGTCCTCTCTACGAGCAGTACTTC. Amino acids: CASSEPRGGPLYEQYF.

This chain joins TRBV7-8 and TRBJ2-1; D might be TRBD2 (5 bases). The CDR3 extends over 16 amino acids. Trimming cost V 4 bases and J 2 bases, with 15 bases left between them. CDR1 and CDR2 (germline): SGHVS, FQNEAQ. The CDR3 loop reads CASSSSRDMPYNEQFF. CDR3 in DNA: TGTGCCAGCAGCTCGAGCCGGGATATGCCCTACAATGAGCAGTTCTTC. Combining the CDR3 with reference TRBV7-8 and TRBJ2-1 gives the whole variable domain GAGVSQSPRYKVAKRGQDVALRCDPISGHVSLFWYQQALGQGPEFLTYFQNEAQLDKSGLPSDRFFAERPEGSVSTLKIQRTQQEDSAVYLCASSSSRDMPYNEQFFGPGTRLTVL.